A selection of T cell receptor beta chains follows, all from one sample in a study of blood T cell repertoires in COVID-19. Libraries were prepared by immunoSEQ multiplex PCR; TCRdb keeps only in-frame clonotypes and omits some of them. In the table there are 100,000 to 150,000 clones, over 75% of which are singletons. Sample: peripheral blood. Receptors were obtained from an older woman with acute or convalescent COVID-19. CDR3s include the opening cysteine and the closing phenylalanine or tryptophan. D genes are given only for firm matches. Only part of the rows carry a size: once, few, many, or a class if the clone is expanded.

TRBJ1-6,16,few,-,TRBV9,CASSVGPGRANSPLHF,TGTGCCAGCAGCGTAGGGCCCGGGAGGGCTAATTCACCCCTCCACTTT
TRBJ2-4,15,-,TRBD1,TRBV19,CASSILGQGGSIQYF,TGTGCCAGTAGTATATTGGGACAGGGAGGTAGCATTCAGTACTTC
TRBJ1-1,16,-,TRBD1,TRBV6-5,CASSYYRDRVNTEAFF,TGTGCCAGCAGTTACTACCGGGACAGGGTGAACACTGAAGCTTTCTTT
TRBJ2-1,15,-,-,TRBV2,CASSEASGPYNEQFF,TGTGCCAGCAGTGAAGCGAGCGGTCCCTACAATGAGCAGTTCTTC
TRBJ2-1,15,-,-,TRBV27,CASSLRLASYNEQFF,TGTGCCAGCAGTTTACGCCTGGCTTCCTACAATGAGCAGTTCTTC
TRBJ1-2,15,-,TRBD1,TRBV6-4,CASSRDRGPAYGYTF,TGTGCCAGCAGTCGAGACAGGGGGCCTGCCTATGGCTACACCTTC
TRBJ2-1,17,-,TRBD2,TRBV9,CASSVAPLAGVGNEQFF,TGTGCCAGCAGCGTAGCGCCTCTAGCGGGAGTAGGGAATGAGCAGTTCTTC
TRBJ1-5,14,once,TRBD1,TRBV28,CASTRRDRAQPQHF,TGTGCCAGCACCCGTAGGGACAGAGCTCAGCCCCAGCATTTT
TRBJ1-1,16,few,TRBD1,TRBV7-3,CASSLGTGGTNTEAFF,TGTGCCAGCAGCTTAGGGACAGGGGGAACGAACACTGAAGCTTTCTTT
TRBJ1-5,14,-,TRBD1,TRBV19,CASSIVTGDQPQHF,TGTGCCAGTAGTATTGTAACAGGGGACCAGCCCCAGCATTTT
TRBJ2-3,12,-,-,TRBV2,CASSTRTDTQYF,TGTGCCAGCAGTACTCGCACAGATACGCAGTATTTT
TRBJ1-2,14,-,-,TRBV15,CATSSDLVNYGYTF,TGTGCCACCAGCAGCGACTTGGTGAACTATGGCTACACCTTC
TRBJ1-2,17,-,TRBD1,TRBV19,CASSHIGAGGLNYGYTF,TGTGCCAGTAGTCATATAGGGGCAGGGGGTTTAAACTATGGCTACACCTTC
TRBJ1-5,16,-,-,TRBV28,CASNKSGGQSHQPQHF,TGTGCCAGCAACAAATCAGGCGGACAGAGCCATCAGCCCCAGCATTTT
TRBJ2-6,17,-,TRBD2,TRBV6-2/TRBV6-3,CASSLPGLGSGANVLTF,TGTGCCAGCAGTCTTCCGGGACTAGGGTCCGGGGCCAACGTCCTGACTTTC
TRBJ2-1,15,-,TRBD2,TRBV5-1,CASSLEGGRYNEQFF,TGCGCCAGCAGCTTGGAGGGCGGGAGATACAATGAGCAGTTCTTC
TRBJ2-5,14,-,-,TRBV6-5,CASSPTSGGWTQYF,TGTGCCAGCAGCCCGACAAGTGGAGGGTGGACCCAGTACTTC
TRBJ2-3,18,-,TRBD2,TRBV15,CATSRGGASGISTDTQYF,TGTGCCACCAGCAGGGGGGGAGCTAGCGGGATAAGCACAGATACGCAGTATTTT
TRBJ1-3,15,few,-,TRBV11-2,CASSVEGLEGNTIYF,TGTGCCAGCAGCGTTGAGGGACTAGAGGGAAACACCATATATTTT
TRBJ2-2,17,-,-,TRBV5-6,CASSAGSQGGNTGELFF,TGTGCCAGCAGCGCAGGGTCCCAGGGAGGGAACACCGGGGAGCTGTTTTTT
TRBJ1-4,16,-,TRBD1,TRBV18,CASSPLKGQGPEKLFF,TGTGCCAGCTCACCCCTTAAGGGACAGGGACCTGAAAAACTGTTTTTT
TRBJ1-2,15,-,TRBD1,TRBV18,CASSLDRGLNYGYTF,TGTGCCAGCTCACTAGACAGGGGGCTTAACTATGGCTACACCTTC
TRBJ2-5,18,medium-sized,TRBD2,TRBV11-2,CASSLDRAGLAGPETQYF,TGTGCCAGCAGCTTAGATCGGGCCGGACTAGCGGGACCAGAGACCCAGTACTTC
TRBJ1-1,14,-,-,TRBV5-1,CASSLELLNTEAFF,TGCGCCAGCAGCTTGGAACTTCTGAACACTGAAGCTTTCTTT
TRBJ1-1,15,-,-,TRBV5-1,CASSLEAGTGTEAFF,TGCGCCAGCAGCTTGGAGGCGGGCACAGGGACTGAAGCTTTCTTT
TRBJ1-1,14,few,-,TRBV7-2,CASSLTRGNTEAFF,TGTGCCAGCAGTTTAACAAGGGGAAACACTGAAGCTTTCTTT
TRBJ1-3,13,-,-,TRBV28,CASPDSKWDTIYF,TGTGCCAGCCCCGACAGCAAGTGGGACACCATATATTTT
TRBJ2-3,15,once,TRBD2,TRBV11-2,CASSLGTSGTDTQYF,TGTGCCAGCAGCTTAGGGACTAGCGGAACAGATACGCAGTATTTT
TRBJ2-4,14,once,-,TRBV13,CASRERGAKNIQYF,TGTGCCAGCAGGGAACGGGGAGCCAAAAACATTCAGTACTTC
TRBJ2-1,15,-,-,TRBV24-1,CATSDPLGSYNEQFF,TGTGCCACCAGTGATCCCCTAGGCTCCTACAATGAGCAGTTCTTC
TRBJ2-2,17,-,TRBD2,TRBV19,CASSLTGLAGGAGELFF,TGTGCCAGTAGTTTAACGGGACTAGCGGGAGGGGCCGGGGAGCTGTTTTTT
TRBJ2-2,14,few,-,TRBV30,CAWITMGRTGELFF,TGTGCCTGGATAACAATGGGGAGGACCGGGGAGCTGTTTTTT
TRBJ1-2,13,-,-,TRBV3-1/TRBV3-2,CASSPTQRKGYTF,TGTGCCAGCAGCCCCACCCAGAGGAAAGGCTACACCTTC
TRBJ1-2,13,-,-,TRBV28,CASRLPGNYGYTF,TGTGCCAGTAGATTACCAGGGAACTATGGCTACACCTTC
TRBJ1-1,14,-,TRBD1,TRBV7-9,CASSLGQGKQEAFF,TGTGCCAGCAGCTTAGGACAGGGGAAACAAGAAGCTTTCTTT
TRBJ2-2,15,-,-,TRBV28,CASSSGTWNTGELFF,TGTGCCAGCAGTTCCGGGACATGGAACACCGGGGAGCTGTTTTTT
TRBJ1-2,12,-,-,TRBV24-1,CATSVGDYGYTF,TGTGCCACCAGTGTAGGGGACTATGGCTACACCTTC
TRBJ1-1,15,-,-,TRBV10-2,CASSESYTLNTEAFF,TGCGCCAGCAGTGAGTCTTATACACTGAACACTGAAGCTTTCTTT